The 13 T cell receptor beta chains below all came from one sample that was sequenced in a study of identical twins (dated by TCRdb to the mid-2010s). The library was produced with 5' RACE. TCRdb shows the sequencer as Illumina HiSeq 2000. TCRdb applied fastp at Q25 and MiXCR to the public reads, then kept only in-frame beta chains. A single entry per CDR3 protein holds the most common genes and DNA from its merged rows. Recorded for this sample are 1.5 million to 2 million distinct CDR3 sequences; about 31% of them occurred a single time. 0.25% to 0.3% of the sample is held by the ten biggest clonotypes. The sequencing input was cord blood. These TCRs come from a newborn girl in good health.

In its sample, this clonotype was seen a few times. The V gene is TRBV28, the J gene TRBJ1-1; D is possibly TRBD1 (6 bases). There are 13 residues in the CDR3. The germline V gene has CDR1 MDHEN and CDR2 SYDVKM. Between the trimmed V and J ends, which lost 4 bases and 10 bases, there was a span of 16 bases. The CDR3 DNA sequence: TGTGCCAGCAGTTCGTTGTTGGGGGCGGGAGCTTTCTTT. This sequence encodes CASSSLLGAGAFF.

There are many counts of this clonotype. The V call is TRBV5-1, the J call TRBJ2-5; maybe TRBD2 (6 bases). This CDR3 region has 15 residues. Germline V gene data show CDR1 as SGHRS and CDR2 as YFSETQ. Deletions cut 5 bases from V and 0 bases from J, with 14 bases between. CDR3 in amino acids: CASSDLSGYQETQYF. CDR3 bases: TGCGCCAGCAGTGACTTGAGCGGGTACCAAGAGACCCAGTACTTC.

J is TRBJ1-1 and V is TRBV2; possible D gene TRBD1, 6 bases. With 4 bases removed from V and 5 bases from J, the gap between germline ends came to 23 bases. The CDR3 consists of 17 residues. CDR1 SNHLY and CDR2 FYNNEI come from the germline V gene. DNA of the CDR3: TGTGCCAGCAGTGCCTCAGGGGCCCGGGTAGCCCTAACTGAAGCTTTCTTT. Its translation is CASSASGARVALTEAFF. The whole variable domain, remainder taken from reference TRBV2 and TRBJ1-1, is EPEVTQTPSHQVTQMGQEVILRCVPISNHLYFYWYRQILGQKVEFLVSFYNNEISEKSEIFDDQFSVERPDGSNFTLKIRSTKLEDSAMYFCASSASGARVALTEAFFGQGTRLTVV.

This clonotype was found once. CDR3 sequence reads: CSASPRYGYTF. CDR3 bases: TGCAGTGCTAGCCCTCGTTATGGCTACACCTTC. This chain uses TRBV20-1 with TRBJ1-2, with D unresolved. The CDR3 contains 11 residues. V was clipped by 3 bases and J by 5 bases, with 7 bases between them. The germline V gene has CDR1 DFQATT and CDR2 SNEGSKA (reference sequence).

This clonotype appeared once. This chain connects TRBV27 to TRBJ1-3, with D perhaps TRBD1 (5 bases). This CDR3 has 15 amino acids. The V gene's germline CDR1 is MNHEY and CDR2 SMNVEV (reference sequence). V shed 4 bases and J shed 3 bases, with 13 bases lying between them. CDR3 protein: CASSSSGGGGNTIYF. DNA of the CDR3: TGTGCCAGCAGTTCATCCGGGGGAGGTGGAAACACCATATATTTT.

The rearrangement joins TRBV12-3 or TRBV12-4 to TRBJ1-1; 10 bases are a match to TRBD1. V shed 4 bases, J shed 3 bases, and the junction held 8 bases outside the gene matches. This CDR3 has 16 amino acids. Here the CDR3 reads CASSSRTGGIDTEAFF. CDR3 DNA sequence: TGTGCCAGCAGTTCCCGGACAGGGGGGATTGACACTGAAGCTTTCTTT.

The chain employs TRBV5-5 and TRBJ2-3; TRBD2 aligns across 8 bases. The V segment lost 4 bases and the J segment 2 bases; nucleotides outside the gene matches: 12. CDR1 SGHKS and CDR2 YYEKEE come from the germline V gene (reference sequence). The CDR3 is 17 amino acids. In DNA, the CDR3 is TGTGCCAGCAGCGGTGGTGTCGCGGGGGGCACCACAGATACGCAGTATTTT. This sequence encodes CASSGGVAGGTTDTQYF.

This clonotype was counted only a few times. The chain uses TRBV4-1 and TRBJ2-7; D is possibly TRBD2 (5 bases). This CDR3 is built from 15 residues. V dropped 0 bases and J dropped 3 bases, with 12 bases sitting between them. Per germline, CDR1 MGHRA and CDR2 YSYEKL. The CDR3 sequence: CASSQESGVYYEQYF. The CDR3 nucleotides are TGCGCCAGCAGCCAAGAATCCGGGGTTTACTACGAGCAGTACTTC.

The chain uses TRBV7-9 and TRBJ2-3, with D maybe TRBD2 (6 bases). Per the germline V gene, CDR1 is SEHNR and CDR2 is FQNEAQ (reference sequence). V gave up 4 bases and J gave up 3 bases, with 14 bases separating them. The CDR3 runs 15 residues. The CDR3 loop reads CASSSPTRRTDTQYF. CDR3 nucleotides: TGTGCCAGCAGCTCCCCGACTAGAAGGACAGATACGCAGTATTTT.

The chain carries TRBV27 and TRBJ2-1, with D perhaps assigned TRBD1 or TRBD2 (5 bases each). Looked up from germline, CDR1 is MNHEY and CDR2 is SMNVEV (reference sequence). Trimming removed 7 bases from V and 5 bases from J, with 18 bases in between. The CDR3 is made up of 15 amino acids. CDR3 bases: TGTGCCAGCATTCGGTTCGGCAGAGGGGACAATGAGCAGTTCTTC. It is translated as CASIRFGRGDNEQFF.

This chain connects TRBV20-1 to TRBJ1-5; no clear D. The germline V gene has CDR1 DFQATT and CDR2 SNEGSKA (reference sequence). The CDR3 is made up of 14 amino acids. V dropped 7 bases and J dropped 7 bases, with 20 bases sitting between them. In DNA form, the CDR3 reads TGCAGTGGTAGTCAAAATAGAGGGTTGCAGCCCCAGCATTTT. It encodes CSGSQNRGLQPQHF.

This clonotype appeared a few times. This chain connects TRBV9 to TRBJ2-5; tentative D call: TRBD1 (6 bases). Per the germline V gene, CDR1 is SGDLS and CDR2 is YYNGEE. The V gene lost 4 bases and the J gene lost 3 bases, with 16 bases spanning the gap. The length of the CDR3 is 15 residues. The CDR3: CASSPNWDKKETQYF. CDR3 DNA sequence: TGTGCCAGCAGCCCCAACTGGGACAAAAAAGAGACCCAGTACTTC. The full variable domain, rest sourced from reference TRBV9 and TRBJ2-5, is DSGVTQTPKHLITATGQRVTLRCSPRSGDLSVYWYQQSLDQGLQFLIQYYNGEERAKGNILERFSAQQFPDLHSELNLSSLELGDSALYFCASSPNWDKKETQYFGPGTRLLVL.

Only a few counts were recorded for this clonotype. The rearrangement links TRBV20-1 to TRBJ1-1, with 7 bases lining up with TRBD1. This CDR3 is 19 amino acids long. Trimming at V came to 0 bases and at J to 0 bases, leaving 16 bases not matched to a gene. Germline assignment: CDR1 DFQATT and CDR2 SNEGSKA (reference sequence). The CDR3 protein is CSARDPFAVAGGMNTEAFF. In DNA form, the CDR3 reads TGCAGTGCTAGAGATCCCTTCGCCGTCGCAGGGGGGATGAACACTGAAGCTTTCTTT.